This TCR beta chain came from a study of T cell repertoires in cytomegalovirus infection. Across the study: CMV infection together with matching HLA type was indicated by public TCR beta signatures.

TCRdb ran MiXCR on the reads and lists one entry per CDR3 protein. The table lists about 180,000 distinct CDR3 sequences, around an eighth of them singletons. This clonotype was counted at least ten times. Its antigen is not known. The V gene's germline CDR1 is SGHTA and CDR2 FQGNSA. The CDR3 spans 15 residues. Trimming took 2 bases from V and 5 from J; bases not matched to a gene: 8. Findings of the study overall: Cumulative frequency of public TCR beta families picked out carriers of CMV plus the relevant HLA. There were HLA-C-restricted CMV-specific TCR beta clonotypes dominating the ex vivo response.

This clonotype was obtained from a human donor in good health (CMV status not recorded). Some clones in this sample may be carry-over from other donors' samples. Sequenced material: PBMCs. The chain couples TRBV7-2 to TRBJ2-5; 7 positions match TRBD2. In DNA, the CDR3 is TGTGCCAGCAGCTTAAGGCGGGAGCGTGGGGAGACCCAGTACTTC. Its protein product is CASSLRRERGETQYF.